These T cell receptor beta chains were read from a single sample in a study of cytomegalovirus exposure and HLA in healthy donors. Assay: immunoSEQ multiplex PCR; the TCRdb copy retains only in-frame clones and omits some. Its listing shows under 50,000 clones. The sample comprised PBMCs. Receptor source: a male donor in good health and CMV-seronegative. The conserved cysteine and the conserved F or W are not part of the CDR3 here.

TRBV30	TRBJ1-2	TFGHPVGSKYT
TRBV2	TRBJ2-3	ASSEALRGAGTDTQY
TRBV14	TRBJ2-7	ASSVRTGFSYEQY
TRBV4-1	TRBJ2-7	ASSQAGTGRYEQY
TRBV19	TRBJ1-2	ASSIYRGGYT
TRBV27	TRBJ1-2	ASRTRGYGYT
TRBV15	TRBJ2-7	ATSNRGPYEQY
TRBV21-1	TRBJ1-5	ASSNTDRGTRYSNQPQH
TRBV9	TRBJ2-7	ASNSGGDRGIYEQY
TRBV6-5	TRBJ2-7	ASNSVGLAGYEQY
TRBV6-5	TRBJ1-1	ASSYDRANTEAF
TRBV18	TRBJ2-7	ASSPATGTYEQY
TRBV5-1	TRBJ1-1	ASSYQGNTEAF
TRBV6-5	TRBJ2-7	ASSATESSYEQY
TRBV2	TRBJ2-4	ASVPQGLAKNIQY